This section outlines one T cell receptor beta chain sequence together with its context. What it binds is not known. The data were obtained in a study of T cell repertoires in cytomegalovirus infection. Study results and caveats: The cumulative frequency of public TCR beta families identified carriers of CMV plus the relevant HLA.

TCRdb analysed the reads with MiXCR anew, one entry per CDR3 protein. The data contain 800,000 to 950,000 distinct CDR3 sequences, around a third of them singletons. This TCR came from a human donor in good health (CMV status not recorded). Some clones in this sample may be carry-over from other donors' samples. The sequencing used cultured CD8+ T cells from PBMCs, collected from culture after CMV antigen stimulation.

The DNA of the CDR3 is TGCGCCAGCAGCCAAGTCGGGACAGGGTGGGGAGATGAGCAGTTCTTC. Translated: CASSQVGTGWGDEQFF. The chain couples TRBV4-3 to TRBJ2-1; TRBD1 matches at 9 bases. Trimming removed 1 base from V and 8 bases from J; junction bases left unmatched: 9. The CDR3 runs to 16 residues. Looked up from germline, CDR1 is LGHNA and CDR2 is YSLEER.